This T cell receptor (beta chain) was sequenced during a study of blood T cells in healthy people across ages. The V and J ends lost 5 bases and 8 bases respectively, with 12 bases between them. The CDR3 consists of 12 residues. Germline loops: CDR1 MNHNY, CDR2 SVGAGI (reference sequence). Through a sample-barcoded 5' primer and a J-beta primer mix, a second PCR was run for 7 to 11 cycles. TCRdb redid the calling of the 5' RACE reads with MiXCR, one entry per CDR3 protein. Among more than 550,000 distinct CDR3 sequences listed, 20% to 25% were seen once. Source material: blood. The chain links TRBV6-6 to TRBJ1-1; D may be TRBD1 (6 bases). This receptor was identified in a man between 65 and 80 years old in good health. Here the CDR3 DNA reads TGTGCCAGCAGTGAGAGACAGGACGAAGCTTTCTTT. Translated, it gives CASSERQDEAFF.